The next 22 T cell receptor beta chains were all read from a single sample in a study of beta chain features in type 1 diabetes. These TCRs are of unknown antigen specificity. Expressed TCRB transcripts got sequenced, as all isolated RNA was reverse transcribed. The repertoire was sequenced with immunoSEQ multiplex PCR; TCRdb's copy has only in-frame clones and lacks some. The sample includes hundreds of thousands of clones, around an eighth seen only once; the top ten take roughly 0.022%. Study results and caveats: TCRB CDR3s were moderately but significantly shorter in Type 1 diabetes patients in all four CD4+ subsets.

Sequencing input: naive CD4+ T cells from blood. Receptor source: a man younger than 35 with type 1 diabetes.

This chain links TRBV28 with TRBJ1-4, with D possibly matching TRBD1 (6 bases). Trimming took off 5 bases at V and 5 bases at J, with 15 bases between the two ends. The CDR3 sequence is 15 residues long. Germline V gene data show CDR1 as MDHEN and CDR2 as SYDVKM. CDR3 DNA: TGTGCCAGCAGTCTATTAGACAGGTTAAATGAAAAACTGTTTTTT. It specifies CASSLLDRLNEKLFF.

CDR3 residues: CASSEALGSISTDTQYF. The CDR3 DNA reads as TGTGCCAGCAGTGAAGCGCTTGGGAGCATTAGCACAGATACGCAGTATTTT. The chain links TRBV2 to TRBJ2-3, with D possibly being TRBD2 (5 bases). The V end lost 0 bases, the J end lost 0 bases, and 13 bases lay between the germline ends. The germline V gene encodes CDR1 SNHLY and CDR2 FYNNEI. The CDR3 has 17 residues.

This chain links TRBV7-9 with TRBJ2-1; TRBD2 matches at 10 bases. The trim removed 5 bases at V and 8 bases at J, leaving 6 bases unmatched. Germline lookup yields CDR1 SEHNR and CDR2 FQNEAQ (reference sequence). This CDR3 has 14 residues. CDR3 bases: TGTGCCAGCAGCCTGGGGACTAGCGTTGATGAGCAGTTCTTC. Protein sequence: CASSLGTSVDEQFF. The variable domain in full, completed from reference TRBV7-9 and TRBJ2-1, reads DTGVSQNPRHKITKRGQNVTFRCDPISEHNRLYWYRQTLGQGPEFLTYFQNEAQLEKSRLLSDRFSAERPKGSFSTLEIQRTEQGDSAMYLCASSLGTSVDEQFFGPGTRLTVL.

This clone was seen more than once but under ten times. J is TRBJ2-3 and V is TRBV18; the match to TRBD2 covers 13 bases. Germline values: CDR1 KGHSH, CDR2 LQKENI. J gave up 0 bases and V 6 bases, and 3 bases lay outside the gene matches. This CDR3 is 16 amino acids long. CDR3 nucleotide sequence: TGTGCCAGCTCCGGGACTAGCGGGGTGAGCACAGATACGCAGTATTTT. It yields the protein CASSGTSGVSTDTQYF.

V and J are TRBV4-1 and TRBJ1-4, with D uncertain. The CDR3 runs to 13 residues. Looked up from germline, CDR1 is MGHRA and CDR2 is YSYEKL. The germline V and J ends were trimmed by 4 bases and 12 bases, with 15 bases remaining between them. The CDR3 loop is CASSLSEGRQLFF. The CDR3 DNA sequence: TGCGCCAGCAGCCTCAGTGAAGGTAGACAACTGTTTTTT.

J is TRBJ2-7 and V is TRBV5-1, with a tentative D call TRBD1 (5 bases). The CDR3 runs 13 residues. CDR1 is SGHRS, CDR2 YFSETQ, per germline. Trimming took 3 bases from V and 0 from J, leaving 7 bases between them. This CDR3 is CASSSGHSYEQYF. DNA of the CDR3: TGCGCCAGCAGCTCCGGACACTCCTACGAGCAGTACTTC.

CDR3 sequence reads: CATSREVDRASNYGYTF. CDR3 in DNA: TGTGCCACCAGCAGAGAGGTGGATCGGGCCAGTAACTATGGCTACACCTTC. The rearrangement joins TRBV15 to TRBJ1-2; D is unclear. V was trimmed by 0 bases and J by 1 base, leaving 15 bases between them. Germline CDR1 reads LNHNV; CDR2 reads YYDKDF (reference sequence). The CDR3 spans 17 residues.

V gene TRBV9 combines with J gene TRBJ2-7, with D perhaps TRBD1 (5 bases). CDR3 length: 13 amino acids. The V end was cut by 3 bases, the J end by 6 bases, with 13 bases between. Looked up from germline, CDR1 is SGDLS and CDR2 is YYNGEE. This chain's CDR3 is CASSDQGLGEQYF. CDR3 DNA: TGTGCCAGCAGCGACCAGGGTTTGGGCGAGCAGTACTTC. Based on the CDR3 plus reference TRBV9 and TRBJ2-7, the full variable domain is DSGVTQTPKHLITATGQRVTLRCSPRSGDLSVYWYQQSLDQGLQFLIQYYNGEERAKGNILERFSAQQFPDLHSELNLSSLELGDSALYFCASSDQGLGEQYFGPGTRLTVT.

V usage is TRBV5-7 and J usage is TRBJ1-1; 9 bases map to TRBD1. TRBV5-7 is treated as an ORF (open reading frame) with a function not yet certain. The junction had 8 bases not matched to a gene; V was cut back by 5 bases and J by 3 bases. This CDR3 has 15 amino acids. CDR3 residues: CASREQGAWHTEAFF. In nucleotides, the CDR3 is TGTGCCAGCAGGGAACAGGGGGCATGGCACACTGAAGCTTTCTTT.

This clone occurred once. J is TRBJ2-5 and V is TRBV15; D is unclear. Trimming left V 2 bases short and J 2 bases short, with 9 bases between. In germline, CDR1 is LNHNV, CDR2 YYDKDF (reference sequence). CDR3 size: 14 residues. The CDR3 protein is CATSRKGAQETQYF. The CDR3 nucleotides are TGTGCCACCAGCAGAAAAGGAGCTCAAGAGACCCAGTACTTC.

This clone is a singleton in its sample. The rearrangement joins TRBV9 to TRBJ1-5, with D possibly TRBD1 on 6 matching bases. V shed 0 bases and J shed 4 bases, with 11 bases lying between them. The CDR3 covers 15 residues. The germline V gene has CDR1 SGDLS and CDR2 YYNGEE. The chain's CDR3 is CASSVGGGWNQPQHF. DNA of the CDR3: TGTGCCAGCAGCGTAGGAGGGGGGTGGAATCAGCCCCAGCATTTT.

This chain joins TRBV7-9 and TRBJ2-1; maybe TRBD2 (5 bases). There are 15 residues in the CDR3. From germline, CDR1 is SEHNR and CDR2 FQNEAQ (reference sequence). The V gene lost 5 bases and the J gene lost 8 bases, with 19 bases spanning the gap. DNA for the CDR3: TGTGCCAGCAGCCCGTCAAAGACCCTAGCTTATGAGCAGTTCTTC. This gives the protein CASSPSKTLAYEQFF. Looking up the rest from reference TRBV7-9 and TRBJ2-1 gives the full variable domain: DTGVSQNPRHKITKRGQNVTFRCDPISEHNRLYWYRQTLGQGPEFLTYFQNEAQLEKSRLLSDRFSAERPKGSFSTLEIQRTEQGDSAMYLCASSPSKTLAYEQFFGPGTRLTVL.

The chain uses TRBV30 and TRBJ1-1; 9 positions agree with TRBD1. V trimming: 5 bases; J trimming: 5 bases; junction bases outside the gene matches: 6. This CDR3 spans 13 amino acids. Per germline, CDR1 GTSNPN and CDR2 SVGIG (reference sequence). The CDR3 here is CAWLGTGKTEAFF. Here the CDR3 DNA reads TGTGCCTGGTTAGGGACAGGGAAAACTGAAGCTTTCTTT.

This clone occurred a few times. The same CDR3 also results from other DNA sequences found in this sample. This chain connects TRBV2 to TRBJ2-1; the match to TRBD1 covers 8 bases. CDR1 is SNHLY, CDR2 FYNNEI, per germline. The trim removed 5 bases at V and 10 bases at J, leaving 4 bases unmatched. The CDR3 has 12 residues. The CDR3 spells CASSPGQGEQFF. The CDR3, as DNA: TGTGCCAGCAGTCCTGGACAGGGCGAGCAGTTCTTC.

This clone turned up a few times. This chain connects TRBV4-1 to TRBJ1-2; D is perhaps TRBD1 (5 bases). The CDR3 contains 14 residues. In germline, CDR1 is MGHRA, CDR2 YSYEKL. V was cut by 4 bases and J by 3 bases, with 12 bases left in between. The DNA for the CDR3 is TGCGCCAGCAGCCCTGCAGGGATTGACTATGGCTACACCTTC. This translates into CASSPAGIDYGYTF.

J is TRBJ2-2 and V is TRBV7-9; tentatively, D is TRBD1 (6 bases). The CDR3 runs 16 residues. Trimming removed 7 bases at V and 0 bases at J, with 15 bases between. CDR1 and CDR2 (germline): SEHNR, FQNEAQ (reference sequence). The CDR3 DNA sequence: TGTGCCAGCACGCTCCGGCAGGGGCCGAACACCGGGGAGCTGTTTTTT. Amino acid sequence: CASTLRQGPNTGELFF.

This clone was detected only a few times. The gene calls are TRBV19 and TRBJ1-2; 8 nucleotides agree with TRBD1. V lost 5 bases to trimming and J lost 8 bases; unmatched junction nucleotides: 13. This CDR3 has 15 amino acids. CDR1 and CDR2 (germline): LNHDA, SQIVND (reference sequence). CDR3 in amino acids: CASSPQGAAMTGYTF. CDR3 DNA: TGTGCCAGTAGTCCTCAGGGGGCCGCTATGACCGGCTACACCTTC.

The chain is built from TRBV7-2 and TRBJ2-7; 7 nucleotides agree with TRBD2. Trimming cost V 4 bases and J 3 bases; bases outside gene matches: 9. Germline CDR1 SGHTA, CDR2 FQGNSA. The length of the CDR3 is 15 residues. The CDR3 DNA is TGTGCCAGCAGCTCTCGACTAGCTGATGTCTACGAGCAGTACTTC. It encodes CASSSRLADVYEQYF. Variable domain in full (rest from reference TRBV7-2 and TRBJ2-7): GAGVSQSPSNKVTEKGKDVELRCDPISGHTALYWYRQSLGQGLEFLIYFQGNSAPDKSGLPSDRFSAERTGGSVSTLTIQRTQQEDSAVYLCASSSRLADVYEQYFGPGTRLTVT.

The CDR3 region is CASSRMEGETQYF. Written as DNA, the CDR3 is TGTGCCAGCAGTCGCATGGAGGGGGAGACCCAGTACTTC. The V gene is TRBV2, the J gene TRBJ2-5; possible D gene TRBD2, 6 bases. V gave up 5 bases and J gave up 5 bases, with 12 bases separating them. Germline-derived CDR1 and CDR2 are SNHLY and FYNNEI. The CDR3 is 13 amino acids.

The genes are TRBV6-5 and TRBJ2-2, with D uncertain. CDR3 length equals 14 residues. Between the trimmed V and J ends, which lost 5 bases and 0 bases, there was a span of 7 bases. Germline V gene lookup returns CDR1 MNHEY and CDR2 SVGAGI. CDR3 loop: CASSPRPNTGELFF. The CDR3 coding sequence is TGTGCCAGCAGTCCCCGGCCGAACACCGGGGAGCTGTTTTTT.

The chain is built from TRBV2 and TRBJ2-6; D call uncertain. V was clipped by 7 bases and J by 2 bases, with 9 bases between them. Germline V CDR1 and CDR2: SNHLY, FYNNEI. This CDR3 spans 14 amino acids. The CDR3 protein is CASTIGPGANVLTF. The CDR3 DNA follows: TGTGCCAGCACAATTGGCCCTGGGGCCAACGTCCTGACTTTC.

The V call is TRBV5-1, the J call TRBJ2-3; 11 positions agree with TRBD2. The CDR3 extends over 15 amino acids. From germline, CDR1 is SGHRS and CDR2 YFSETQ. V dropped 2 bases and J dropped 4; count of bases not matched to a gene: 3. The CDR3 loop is CASSFSGGASDTQYF. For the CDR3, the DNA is TGCGCCAGCAGCTTTAGCGGGGGGGCCTCAGATACGCAGTATTTT.